Following are 28 T cell receptor beta chains from one sample sequenced in a study of blood T cell repertoires in COVID-19. TCRdb's copy holds only in-frame clones and misses some; the assay was immunoSEQ multiplex PCR. This table holds 200,000 to 250,000 clones, 80% to 90% found once. Sequencing input: peripheral blood. The source of these receptors is a man in his forties with acute or convalescent COVID-19.

This chain connects TRBV9 to TRBJ1-2; 9 bases map to TRBD1. CDR1 and CDR2 (germline): SGDLS, YYNGEE. V trimming: 0 bases; J trimming: 5 bases; junction bases outside the gene matches: 2. This CDR3 spans 14 amino acids. The CDR3 loop is CASSVEGTGYGYTF. The CDR3 region has the DNA TGTGCCAGCAGCGTAGAAGGGACAGGGTATGGCTACACCTTC.

The chain is built from TRBV19 and TRBJ1-2, with D maybe TRBD1 (5 bases). Germline V gives CDR1 LNHDA, CDR2 SQIVND (reference sequence). The CDR3 extends over 16 amino acids. The germline V and J ends were trimmed by 1 base and 6 bases, with 18 bases remaining between them. CDR3 region: CASSIAYSQDNHGYTF. DNA for the CDR3: TGTGCCAGTAGTATAGCATACAGCCAGGACAATCATGGCTACACCTTC.

The V and J genes are TRBV6-5 and TRBJ2-7, with TRBD1 matching 11 bases. The junction had 3 bases not matched to a gene; V was cut back by 6 bases and J by 2 bases. Germline-derived CDR1 and CDR2 are MNHEY and SVGAGI. This CDR3 is 14 amino acids long. The CDR3 DNA is TGTGCCAGCAGGGAGGGACAGGGGGCCTACGAGCAGTACTTC. This encodes CASREGQGAYEQYF.

This clone has just one count. The chain uses TRBV12-1 and TRBJ1-2; the table's TRBD1 call for D was not verified on the DNA. TRBV12-1 is reported as a pseudogene. This CDR3 is built from 13 residues. The chain's CDR3 is CASSATGGDGYTF. As DNA, the CDR3 is TGTGCCAGCAGCGCCACAGGGGGCGATGGCTACACCTTC.

This chain joins TRBV7-2 and TRBJ1-4; no reliable D call. Trimming removed 3 bases at V and 8 bases at J, with 10 bases between. The CDR3 has 13 residues. Germline CDR1 reads SGHTA; CDR2 reads FQGNSA. Here the CDR3 reads CASSLEVGEKLFF. The CDR3 DNA follows: TGTGCCAGCAGCTTGGAGGTGGGGGAAAAACTGTTTTTT.

This rearrangement joins TRBV5-4 to TRBJ2-3; TRBD2 agrees at 10 bases. Trimming at V came to 4 bases and at J to 6 bases, leaving 8 bases not matched to a gene. CDR3 size: 15 residues. Germline values: CDR1 SGHNT, CDR2 YYREEE (reference sequence). In DNA, the CDR3 is TGTGCCAGCAGCGAAGCGGGGGGGCCGTCCGATACGCAGTATTTT. Residues: CASSEAGGPSDTQYF.

This chain links TRBV30 with TRBJ1-4; 7 positions match TRBD1. V dropped 7 bases and J dropped 2; count of bases not matched to a gene: 7. This CDR3 has 14 residues. Germline CDR1 reads GTSNPN; CDR2 reads SVGIG (reference sequence). CDR3: CASTQGTTNEKLFF. CDR3 coding DNA: TGTGCCTCAACACAGGGGACGACTAATGAAAAACTGTTTTTT.

The J gene is TRBJ1-2, the V gene TRBV5-6, with D possibly matching TRBD1 (6 bases). This CDR3 is 12 amino acids long. The V gene's germline CDR1 is SGHDT and CDR2 YYEEEE. With 1 base removed from V and 8 bases from J, the gap between germline ends came to 9 bases. The CDR3 nucleotides read TGTGCCAGCAGCTTGACAGGGATCGGCTACACCTTC. Translating it yields CASSLTGIGYTF.

This clone was counted a single time. The chain couples TRBV7-2 to TRBJ1-5, with D uncertain. From germline, CDR1 is SGHTA and CDR2 FQGNSA. The CDR3 contains 14 residues. The V end lost 7 bases, the J end lost 7 bases, and 17 bases lay between the germline ends. This chain's CDR3 is CASTLNPTPQPQHF. As DNA, the CDR3 is TGTGCCAGCACCCTTAACCCTACCCCCCAGCCCCAGCATTTT.

The chain joins TRBV24-1 to TRBJ2-3; 10 bases align to TRBD1. The CDR3 totals 17 residues. Germline-derived CDR1 and CDR2 are KGHDR and SFDVKD. V shed 4 bases and J 0 bases; nucleotides not matched to a gene: 6. This CDR3 is CATSDSGTGASTDTQYF. The CDR3 nucleotides are TGTGCCACCAGTGACTCCGGGACAGGGGCTAGCACAGATACGCAGTATTTT.

CDR3: CASSLGGIEKLFF. The CDR3 nucleotides are TGTGCCAGCAGTTTAGGAGGGATTGAAAAACTGTTTTTT. The rearrangement uses TRBV6-6 and TRBJ1-4; D unresolved. The germline V and J ends were trimmed by 4 bases and 7 bases, with 10 bases remaining between them. The CDR3 runs 13 residues. Germline V gene data show CDR1 as MNHNY and CDR2 as SVGAGI (reference sequence).

The chain has TRBV9 and TRBJ2-3; 9 bases match TRBD2. Germline CDR1 and CDR2: SGDLS and YYNGEE. The V gene end was trimmed by 0 bases and the J gene end by 7 bases; junction bases not matched to a gene: 3. This CDR3 region has 14 residues. The DNA for the CDR3 is TGTGCCAGCAGCGTAGGCGGGGGGGCAAATACGCAGTATTTT. Encoded protein: CASSVGGGANTQYF.

This chain uses TRBV28 with TRBJ1-5; possible D gene TRBD1, 6 bases. Germline V gene data show CDR1 as MDHEN and CDR2 as SYDVKM. Trimming removed 2 bases at V and 7 bases at J, with 18 bases between. The CDR3 runs 16 residues. The CDR3 loop reads CASSLILGGAGQPQHF. The CDR3 bases are TGTGCCAGCAGTTTAATTCTAGGGGGGGCGGGACAGCCCCAGCATTTT.

The chain combines TRBV6-6 with TRBJ1-2, with D uncertain. The V end lost 4 bases, the J end lost 6 bases, and 15 bases lay between the germline ends. The germline V gene encodes CDR1 MNHNY and CDR2 SVGAGI (reference sequence). The CDR3 totals 14 residues. The CDR3 DNA is TGTGCCAGCAGTTCCAGACAATTTGAGAATGGCTACACCTTC. Amino acids: CASSSRQFENGYTF.

Only a few counts were recorded for this clone. The chain carries TRBV18 and TRBJ1-1, with TRBD1 as a possible D gene (6 bases). V shed 1 base and J shed 7 bases, with 13 bases lying between them. The CDR3 is 14 residues long. Germline V lookup: CDR1 KGHSH, CDR2 LQKENI. CDR3 DNA: TGTGCCAGCTCACCACTCGCAGGGGAAGGTGAAGCTTTCTTT. Translated, it gives CASSPLAGEGEAFF.

Only one count was recorded for this clone. The V gene is TRBV30, the J gene TRBJ1-1; D gene unclear. The CDR3 runs to 13 residues. CDR1 and CDR2 (germline): GTSNPN, SVGIG (reference sequence). V lost 2 bases and J lost 4, with 11 bases in between. This CDR3 is CAWSRGLGTEAFF. The CDR3 coding sequence is TGTGCCTGGAGTCGAGGGTTGGGCACTGAAGCTTTCTTT.

The chain is built from TRBV6-6 and TRBJ1-2; TRBD1 aligns across 7 bases. Trimming at V came to 6 bases and at J to 2 bases, leaving 6 bases not matched to a gene. This CDR3 has 14 amino acids. Germline-derived CDR1 and CDR2 are MNHNY and SVGAGI (reference sequence). The CDR3 bases are TGTGCCAGCAGGTATCTGACAGGGAACTATGGCTACACCTTC. Its translation is CASRYLTGNYGYTF.

The genes are TRBV30 and TRBJ1-6, with D hard to call. The V gene lost 4 bases and the J gene lost 6 bases, with 13 bases spanning the gap. The CDR3 spans 14 residues. Per germline, CDR1 GTSNPN and CDR2 SVGIG (reference sequence). The CDR3 sequence: CAWTVGVTNSPLHF. The CDR3 DNA reads as TGTGCCTGGACAGTCGGGGTTACTAATTCACCCCTCCACTTT.

The chain employs TRBV11-2 and TRBJ2-7, with D perhaps matching TRBD2 (5 bases). The CDR3 loop spans 13 amino acids. The V and J ends lost 5 bases and 6 bases respectively, with 14 bases between them. Looked up from germline, CDR1 is SGHAT and CDR2 is FQNNGV. The CDR3 loop is CASSPGEGSEQYF. DNA for the CDR3: TGTGCCAGCAGCCCCGGTGAGGGCAGCGAGCAGTACTTC.

This rearrangement joins TRBV18 to TRBJ2-3, with 7 bases lining up with TRBD1. Trimming cost V 4 bases and J 2 bases; bases outside gene matches: 3. CDR1 is KGHSH and CDR2 is LQKENI in the germline V gene. CDR3 length: 14 amino acids. The CDR3 DNA reads TGTGCCAGCTCACTGGGGACAGTCACAGATACGCAGTATTTT. It is translated as CASSLGTVTDTQYF.

This clone was seen a few times. In nucleotides, the CDR3 is TGTGCCAGCAGCTCCGCCTTGACAAGGAACTATGGCTACACCTTC. This encodes CASSSALTRNYGYTF. The V call is TRBV7-2, the J call TRBJ1-2; D remains ambiguous. V shed 4 bases and J shed 2 bases, with 14 bases lying between them. The CDR3 totals 15 residues. Germline-derived CDR1 and CDR2 are SGHTA and FQGNSA.

The chain combines TRBV25-1 with TRBJ1-1; 8 bases are shared with TRBD1. V lost 4 bases, J lost 6 bases, and 7 bases stayed unmatched. The CDR3 sequence is 14 residues long. CDR1 and CDR2 from the germline V gene are MGHDK and SYGVNS. CDR3 DNA sequence: TGTGCCAGCAGTGGAAACAGGGGGGGAGCTGAAGCTTTCTTT. Its protein product is CASSGNRGGAEAFF.

The J gene is TRBJ2-5, the V gene TRBV18; possible D gene TRBD1, 5 bases. The ends were cut back, 2 bases at V and 4 bases at J, with 11 bases in the middle. The CDR3 is made up of 14 amino acids. In germline, CDR1 is KGHSH, CDR2 LQKENI. The CDR3 region has the DNA TGTGCCAGCTCACCATACGACAGTGGAGAGACCCAGTACTTC. Translation: CASSPYDSGETQYF.

The chain carries TRBV30 and TRBJ2-1; D uncertain. Trimming left V 8 bases short and J 0 bases short, with 11 bases between. CDR1 is GTSNPN, CDR2 SVGIG, per germline (reference sequence). The CDR3 covers 13 residues. As DNA, the CDR3 is TGTGCCGCGGTTGATGGCTCCTACAATGAGCAGTTCTTC. Translation: CAAVDGSYNEQFF.

In its sample, this clone was seen a few times. The chain has TRBV7-9 and TRBJ1-5, with 9 bases aligning to TRBD1. Germline V gives CDR1 SEHNR, CDR2 FQNEAQ (reference sequence). The CDR3 covers 16 residues. J was trimmed by 6 bases and V by 5 bases; bases with no gene match: 11. The CDR3 nucleotides read TGTGCCAGCAGCCGTACGGGACAGGGAGCAGGTCAGCCCCAGCATTTT. This sequence encodes CASSRTGQGAGQPQHF.

The gene calls are TRBV9 and TRBJ1-1, with TRBD1 matching 9 bases. The CDR3 consists of 14 residues. Germline assignment: CDR1 SGDLS and CDR2 YYNGEE. J gave up 2 bases and V 4 bases, and 3 bases lay outside the gene matches. The CDR3 bases are TGTGCCAGCAGCCCTACAGGGGGCAACACTGAAGCTTTCTTT. Translated, it gives CASSPTGGNTEAFF.

J is TRBJ1-6 and V is TRBV6-5; D uncertain. The CDR3 runs 14 residues. Germline CDR1 is MNHEY and CDR2 is SVGAGI. The V end lost 7 bases, the J end lost 7 bases, and 14 bases lay between the germline ends. The DNA of the CDR3 is TGTGCCAGCATCAGCAGCGCCGGCAATTCACCCCTCCACTTT. Its protein product is CASISSAGNSPLHF.

The genes are TRBV7-2 and TRBJ2-1; a possible D gene is TRBD2 (5 bases). This CDR3 contains 14 residues. Trimming took off 5 bases at V and 8 bases at J, with 16 bases between the two ends. The germline CDR1 and CDR2 sequences are SGHTA and FQGNSA. CDR3 sequence: CASSQPRKRDEQFF. The CDR3 coding sequence is TGTGCCAGCAGCCAACCCAGGAAGAGGGATGAGCAGTTCTTC.